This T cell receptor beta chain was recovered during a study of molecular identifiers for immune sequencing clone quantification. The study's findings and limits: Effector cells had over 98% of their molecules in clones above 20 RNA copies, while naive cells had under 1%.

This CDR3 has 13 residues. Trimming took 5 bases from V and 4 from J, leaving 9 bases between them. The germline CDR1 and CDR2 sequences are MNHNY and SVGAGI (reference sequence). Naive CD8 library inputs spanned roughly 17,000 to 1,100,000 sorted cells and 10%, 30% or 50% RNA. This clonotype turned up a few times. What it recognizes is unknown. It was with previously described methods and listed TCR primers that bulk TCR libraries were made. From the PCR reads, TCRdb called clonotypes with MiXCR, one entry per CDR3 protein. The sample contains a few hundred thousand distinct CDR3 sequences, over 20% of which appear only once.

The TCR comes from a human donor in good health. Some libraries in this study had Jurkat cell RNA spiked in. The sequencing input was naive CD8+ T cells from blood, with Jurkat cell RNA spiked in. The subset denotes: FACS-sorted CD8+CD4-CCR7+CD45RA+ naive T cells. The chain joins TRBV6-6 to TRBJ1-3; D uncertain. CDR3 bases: TGTGCCAGCAGTCCCCCACAAGGAAACACCATATATTTT. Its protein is CASSPPQGNTIYF.